This T cell receptor beta chain was identified during a study of shared clonotypes between healthy human individuals. A single count supports this clone. The naive CD8 subset, CD45RO-negative cells positively selected for CCR7, excluded terminally differentiated effector memory CD45RA+ cells. Germline trimming cut 0 bases from V and 6 bases from J; bases unmatched to any gene: 6. The CDR3 has 15 residues. Germline V lookup: CDR1 LNHNV, CDR2 YYDKDF (reference sequence). Produced via immunoSEQ multiplex PCR; TCRdb's table is partial and in-frame only. The sample carries more than 2 million clones, just under 95% recorded once.

The chain couples TRBV15 to TRBJ2-3, with TRBD2 matching 7 bases. The sequenced sample consisted of naive CD8+ T cells sorted from blood. The sequence came from a man between 18 and 35 years old in good health. CDR3 loop: CATSREAGDIDTQYF. Written as DNA, the CDR3 is TGTGCCACCAGCAGAGAGGCGGGGGATATTGATACGCAGTATTTT. Based on the CDR3 plus reference TRBV15 and TRBJ2-3, the full variable domain is DAMVIQNPRYQVTQFGKPVTLSCSQTLNHNVMYWYQQKSSQAPKLLFHYYDKDFNNEADTPDNFQSRRPNTSFCFLDIRSPGLGDTAMYLCATSREAGDIDTQYFGPGTRLTVL.